Each of the 22 T cell receptor beta chains below was sequenced from the same sample in a study of CXCR3-negative and CXCR3-positive naive CD8 T cells. Points from the study as a whole: A higher hydrophobicity marked the TRB CDR3s of CXCR3-positive naive cells versus CXCR3-negative naive cells.

Through 5' RACE with UMI labels, the TRB cDNA libraries were prepared. Each CDR3 protein gets one entry in TCRdb, which reprocessed the 5' RACE reads and gives no DNA. This sample's clone table lists 75,000 to 90,000 distinct CDR3 sequences. These receptors' targets are unknown. What was sequenced was naive CXCR3+ CD8+ T cells from blood. Regarding subset: CD45RO-CCR7+CD27+CD95- naive CD8+ T cells expressing CXCR3 (TNR3+). These receptors originate from a human donor in good health. Some clones in this sample may be carry-over from other donors' samples.

V usage is TRBV27 and J usage is TRBJ2-7; TCRdb's assignment of TRBD1 cannot be checked, as there is no DNA. CDR1 MNHEY and CDR2 SMNVEV come from the germline V gene (reference sequence). The CDR3 loop spans 15 amino acids. The CDR3 protein is CASSLRTDGEDEQYF.

The J gene is TRBJ1-1, the V gene TRBV28; as DNA is missing, the TRBD1 call by TCRdb cannot be tested. Germline V gene data show CDR1 as MDHEN and CDR2 as SYDVKM. This CDR3 contains 14 residues. The CDR3 region is CASSLNGERAEAFF.

The CDR3 sequence is CASSVGSGNTIYF. The chain has TRBV9 and TRBJ1-3. Germline V gene sequence: CDR1 SGDLS, CDR2 YYNGEE. The CDR3 totals 13 residues.

The chain carries TRBV4-2 and TRBJ2-7. This CDR3 has 13 amino acids. The V gene's germline CDR1 is LGHNA and CDR2 YNFKEQ. Here the CDR3 reads CASSQVDYYEQYF.

The rearrangement joins TRBV7-8 to TRBJ2-4; as DNA is missing, the TRBD1 call by TCRdb cannot be tested. Germline V CDR1 and CDR2: SGHVS, FQNEAQ. The CDR3 extends over 14 amino acids. The CDR3: CASSLAGRVDIQYF.

J is TRBJ1-5 and V is TRBV9; TCRdb gives TRBD1 as the D gene, but with no DNA this cannot be confirmed. The CDR3 covers 15 residues. Germline loops: CDR1 SGDLS, CDR2 YYNGEE. CDR3 in amino acids: CASSEGVGSNQPQHF.

V usage is TRBV30 and J usage is TRBJ2-7; checking the TCRdb D call of TRBD2 is not possible without DNA. The CDR3 is 14 residues long. The V gene's germline CDR1 is GTSNPN and CDR2 SVGIG (reference sequence). The CDR3 sequence is CAWNRDGYSYEQYF.

The chain has TRBV2 and TRBJ2-1; TCRdb's D call, TRBD1, is unchecked because there is no DNA. Germline loops: CDR1 SNHLY, CDR2 FYNNEI. This CDR3 is 15 amino acids long. CDR3 region: CASRYPGERNNEQFF.

The chain's CDR3 is CASSLLTVSRQPQHF. This chain links TRBV28 with TRBJ1-5. Per the germline V gene, CDR1 is MDHEN and CDR2 is SYDVKM. The CDR3 is 15 amino acids.

The chain is built from TRBV20-1 and TRBJ2-3; TCRdb returns TRBD1, unconfirmable since there is no DNA. Germline V gene data show CDR1 as DFQATT and CDR2 as SNEGSKA (reference sequence). There are 15 residues in the CDR3. The chain's CDR3 is CSARGTGGLTDTQYF.

The chain has TRBV12-3 or TRBV12-4 and TRBJ1-1. The CDR3 length is 15 residues. The CDR3 region is CASSFNGGGWTEAFF.

The rearrangement joins TRBV29-1 to TRBJ2-5; TCRdb lists TRBD2, though no DNA is available to test this call. Per germline, CDR1 SQVTM and CDR2 ANQGSEA. This CDR3 contains 14 residues. The CDR3: CSVRLAGVPGTQYF.

This chain connects TRBV7-8 to TRBJ1-5; TCRdb selects TRBD1, and the lack of DNA leaves this call unchecked. The CDR3 runs to 15 residues. In germline, CDR1 is SGHVS, CDR2 FQNEAQ. CDR3 protein: CASSFRGAINQPQHF.

This chain connects TRBV20-1 to TRBJ1-5; TCRdb calls TRBD1, which cannot be checked without DNA. The CDR3 length is 15 residues. Germline CDR1 reads DFQATT; CDR2 reads SNEGSKA (reference sequence). The CDR3 region is CSAREQGASNQPQHF.

This sequence joins TRBV4-1 and TRBJ2-7; TCRdb designates TRBD1, a call that cannot be tested without DNA. The CDR3 contains 14 residues. Germline values: CDR1 MGHRA, CDR2 YSYEKL. CDR3 in amino acids: CASSQLDREYEQYF.

This chain links TRBV29-1 with TRBJ2-3; there is no DNA to check the TCRdb D call of TRBD1. CDR3 length: 15 amino acids. CDR1 SQVTM and CDR2 ANQGSEA come from the germline V gene. This chain's CDR3 is CSVADWGGVHDTQYF.

The chain combines TRBV29-1 with TRBJ2-5; the D call from TCRdb, TRBD1, cannot be confirmed without DNA. The germline V gene has CDR1 SQVTM and CDR2 ANQGSEA. This CDR3 contains 11 residues. The CDR3 region is CSELGGETQYF.

The gene calls are TRBV20-1 and TRBJ2-2. CDR3 size: 13 residues. Germline-derived CDR1 and CDR2 are DFQATT and SNEGSKA (reference sequence). The CDR3 sequence: CSADSSDTGELFF.

The J gene is TRBJ2-7, the V gene TRBV7-9. This CDR3 comprises 14 residues. CDR1 is SEHNR and CDR2 is FQNEAQ in the germline V gene (reference sequence). The CDR3 loop is CASSFVGTPYEQYF.

The CDR3 here is CASSLGPDSGDEQYF. The rearrangement links TRBV28 to TRBJ2-7; TCRdb picks TRBD1, but there is no DNA to check that call. The CDR3 runs to 15 residues. Germline lookup yields CDR1 MDHEN and CDR2 SYDVKM.

The chain links TRBV25-1 to TRBJ1-5. The germline V gene encodes CDR1 MGHDK and CDR2 SYGVNS. The CDR3 spans 14 residues. CDR3 residues: CASSAGRSNQPQHF.

V and J are TRBV5-6 and TRBJ2-1. The CDR3 has 12 amino acids. Germline V CDR1 and CDR2: SGHDT, YYEEEE. CDR3 amino acids: CASSSIWDEQFF.